The 25 T cell receptor beta chains listed next were all sequenced from one sample in a study of T cell responses to AZD1222 COVID-19 vaccine (dated by TCRdb to the early 2020s). The meaning of the sample's time point label: about 28 days (+/-7) after the second vaccine dose. Library construction relied on the immunoSEQ multiplex PCR assay. The table was pulled from immuneACCESS by TCRdb, which kept in-frame rearrangements only. Such tables lose some clones; where checked, under half of the loss comes from unresolved V genes, and the rest has no known cause. The sample table records around 73,000 clones; about 91% of these occur just once. The ten largest make up about 9% of the sample. Sample: peripheral blood, taken 28 days after the second AZD1222 dose. The receptor source for this set is an adult who received the AZD1222 COVID-19 vaccine.

The J gene is TRBJ2-7, the V gene TRBV7-2; D unclear. Germline V gives CDR1 SGHTA, CDR2 FQGNSA. Trimming pared 5 bases from V and 1 base from J, leaving 15 bases between. The CDR3 runs to 15 residues. CDR3 in DNA: TGTGCCAGCAGCCTCGACCGACCCCAATCCTACGAGCAGTACTTC. This sequence encodes CASSLDRPQSYEQYF.

The V gene is TRBV7-6, the J gene TRBJ1-1; perhaps TRBD1 as D (6 bases). The length of the CDR3 is 16 residues. Between the trimmed V and J ends, which lost 6 bases and 0 bases, there was a span of 17 bases. Germline CDR1 and CDR2: SGHVS and FNYEAQ. The DNA for the CDR3 is TGTGCCAGCAGTTACCCATTAGGGGGGCTGAACACTGAAGCTTTCTTT. This codes for CASSYPLGGLNTEAFF.

This chain joins TRBV19 and TRBJ1-2; D is unclear. Germline CDR1 is LNHDA and CDR2 is SQIVND (reference sequence). V lost 5 bases and J 2 bases, leaving 6 bases between the germline ends. The CDR3 runs 12 residues. CDR3 DNA: TGTGCCAGTAGTTCCGAAAACTATGGCTACACCTTC. Translated: CASSSENYGYTF.

Here the CDR3 DNA reads TGTGCCAGCAGCATAGGGCGGACAGGGGGTGGTGATACGCAGTATTTT. Translated: CASSIGRTGGGDTQYF. The chain recombines TRBV3-1 (or the pseudogene TRBV3-2) with TRBJ2-3, with 10 positions matching TRBD1. Germline V lookup: CDR1 LGHDT, CDR2 YNNKEL (reference sequence). CDR3 length: 16 amino acids. J was trimmed by 6 bases and V by 5 bases; bases with no gene match: 11.

J is TRBJ1-3 and V is TRBV6-5, with D hard to call. Trimming removed 8 bases from V and 4 bases from J, with 15 bases in between. The CDR3 runs 14 residues. Germline CDR1 is MNHEY and CDR2 is SVGAGI. The CDR3 sequence: CASSSRAGGNTIYF. CDR3 coding DNA: TGTGCCAGCTCTTCACGGGCAGGAGGAAACACCATATATTTT.

The genes are TRBV5-8 and TRBJ1-1; the match to TRBD1 covers 7 bases. The CDR3 has 13 amino acids. Trimming removed 0 bases from V and 6 bases from J; junction bases left unmatched: 2. From germline, CDR1 is SGHTS and CDR2 YDEGEE. In DNA, the CDR3 is TGTGCCAGCAGCTTGGCCGGGACAGCTGAAGCTTTCTTT. Protein: CASSLAGTAEAFF.

This sequence joins TRBV11-3 and TRBJ2-7; 7 bases agree with TRBD1. V gave up 3 bases and J gave up 4 bases; unmatched junction bases: 0. In germline, CDR1 is SGHNT, CDR2 YENEEA. The CDR3 sequence is 12 residues long. The CDR3 bases are TGTGCCAGCAGCTTGGGACAGTACGAGCAGTACGTC. It is translated as CASSLGQYEQYV.

This chain uses TRBV19 with TRBJ2-3; TRBD2 is a possible D gene (5 bases). In germline, CDR1 is LNHDA, CDR2 SQIVND (reference sequence). The CDR3 length is 17 residues. The V gene lost 5 bases and the J gene lost 0 bases, with 18 bases spanning the gap. The DNA for the CDR3 is TGTGCCAGTAGTCCTCCACTAGGAGATATCAGCACAGATACGCAGTATTTT. It codes for CASSPPLGDISTDTQYF.

This clone was seen a single time. The chain recombines TRBV25-1 with TRBJ1-6; D remains ambiguous. The CDR3 has 15 amino acids. Germline V gene lookup returns CDR1 MGHDK and CDR2 SYGVNS. V lost 4 bases to trimming and J lost 0 bases, with 7 bases between them. The CDR3 nucleotides are TGTGCCAGCAGTGCGGGGAACTCCTATAATTCACCCCTCCACTTT. Translated, it gives CASSAGNSYNSPLHF.

V and J are TRBV28 and TRBJ1-5; D unresolved. Germline CDR1 MDHEN, CDR2 SYDVKM. This CDR3 has 13 residues. V was shortened by 1 base and J by 6 bases, with 7 bases between the two germline ends. CDR3 coding DNA: TGTGCCAGCAGTTTATTAGGGAGTCAGCCCCAGCATTTT. Protein: CASSLLGSQPQHF.

J is TRBJ1-1 and V is TRBV2; D ambiguous. This CDR3 is built from 17 residues. From germline, CDR1 is SNHLY and CDR2 FYNNEI. The germline V and J ends were trimmed by 3 bases and 5 bases, with 22 bases remaining between them. The CDR3 spells CASSELTVKARGTEAFF. As DNA, the CDR3 is TGTGCCAGCAGTGAGCTGACGGTGAAGGCCAGAGGAACTGAAGCTTTCTTT.

This CDR3 is CASSLGRNTEAFF. The CDR3, as DNA: TGTGCCAGCAGCTTGGGCCGGAACACTGAAGCTTTCTTT. The rearrangement joins TRBV2 to TRBJ1-1; D gene ambiguous. Looked up from germline, CDR1 is SNHLY and CDR2 is FYNNEI. This CDR3 contains 13 residues. Trimming shortened V by 6 bases and J by 1 base, and 9 bases separated the two germline ends. Supplemented by reference TRBV2 and TRBJ1-1, the full variable domain reads EPEVTQTPSHQVTQMGQEVILRCVPISNHLYFYWYRQILGQKVEFLVSFYNNEISEKSEIFDDQFSVERPDGSNFTLKIRSTKLEDSAMYFCASSLGRNTEAFFGQGTRLTVV.

The V and J genes are TRBV12-3 or TRBV12-4 and TRBJ2-7; 7 bases agree with TRBD1. J lost 6 bases, V lost 5 bases, and 4 bases had no gene match. The CDR3 length is 12 residues. The CDR3 loop is CASSHTGVEQYF. In DNA, the CDR3 is TGTGCCAGCAGTCATACAGGGGTCGAGCAGTACTTC.

This clone was counted only a few times. The chain carries TRBV19 and TRBJ2-3; no definite D call. The CDR3 runs to 13 residues. The V and J ends lost 9 bases and 1 base respectively, with 11 bases between them. CDR1 and CDR2 (germline): LNHDA, SQIVND (reference sequence). The CDR3 coding sequence is TGTGCCAGCCGCTTATCAGGCACAGATACGCAGTATTTT. It is translated as CASRLSGTDTQYF. Variable domain in full (rest from reference TRBV19 and TRBJ2-3): DGGITQSPKYLFRKEGQNVTLSCEQNLNHDAMYWYRQDPGQGLRLIYYSQIVNDFQKGDIAEGYSVSREKKESFPLTVTSAQKNPTAFYLCASRLSGTDTQYFGPGTRLTVL.

The chain is built from TRBV2 and TRBJ1-5, with 10 positions matching TRBD1. Trimming removed 6 bases from V and 9 bases from J; junction bases left unmatched: 14. The CDR3 loop spans 16 amino acids. The V gene's germline CDR1 is SNHLY and CDR2 FYNNEI. CDR3 sequence (DNA): TGTGCCAGCAGGATTGGGACAGGGGTTGGTCTAAGGCCCCAGCATTTT. Protein: CASRIGTGVGLRPQHF.

Of note for this clone: One junction end does not reproduce the germline sequence, and a read error may be involved. Different DNA sequences within this sample yield the same CDR3. This chain connects TRBV10-2 to TRBJ2-2; 12 positions match TRBD2. This CDR3 spans 20 amino acids. Germline-derived CDR1 and CDR2 are WSHSY and SAAADI. The CDR3 is CASSESFPGTSGQNTGELFF. Here the CDR3 DNA reads TGCGCCAGCAGTGAGTCTTTCCCCGGGACTAGCGGGCAAAACACTGGGGAGCTGTTTTTT.

This chain joins TRBV3-1 (or the pseudogene TRBV3-2) and TRBJ1-2, with D perhaps matching TRBD1 (5 bases). CDR1 and CDR2 from the germline V gene are LGHDT and YNNKEL (reference sequence). Trimming left V 2 bases short and J 6 bases short, with 10 bases between. This CDR3 spans 13 amino acids. The CDR3 DNA sequence: TGTGCCAGCAGCCAAAAGGGGAGAGATGGCTACACCTTC. Protein product: CASSQKGRDGYTF.

J is TRBJ1-2 and V is TRBV3-1 (or the pseudogene TRBV3-2); D call uncertain. CDR1 and CDR2 from the germline V gene are LGHDT and YNNKEL (reference sequence). The length of the CDR3 is 16 residues. V shed 3 bases and J shed 4 bases, with 18 bases lying between them. The CDR3 region is CASSHPGPDRGYGYTF. As DNA, the CDR3 is TGTGCCAGCAGCCATCCCGGCCCGGACCGGGGCTATGGCTACACCTTC.

J is TRBJ1-3 and V is TRBV19, with a possible D match to TRBD1 (5 bases). Germline lookup yields CDR1 LNHDA and CDR2 SQIVND (reference sequence). This CDR3 has 13 amino acids. The ends were cut back, 9 bases at V and 6 bases at J, with 15 bases in the middle. The CDR3 protein is CASQGGLKNTIYF. The DNA of the CDR3 is TGTGCCAGCCAGGGAGGGCTAAAAAACACCATATATTTT.

CDR3 in amino acids: CASSPGGVGELFF. The CDR3 DNA reads TGTGCCAGTAGCCCGGGAGGGGTCGGGGAGCTGTTTTTT. The chain joins TRBV19 to TRBJ2-2; 8 nucleotides match TRBD2. The CDR3 is 13 residues long. V shed 6 bases, J shed 7 bases, and the junction held 4 bases outside the gene matches. Germline V gene lookup returns CDR1 LNHDA and CDR2 SQIVND (reference sequence).

The V and J genes are TRBV9 and TRBJ1-6; D ambiguous. The CDR3 is 12 amino acids. The V end was cut by 0 bases, the J end by 10 bases, with 5 bases between. Germline CDR1 reads SGDLS; CDR2 reads YYNGEE. The CDR3 sequence is CASSVVGSPLHF. The CDR3 DNA reads as TGTGCCAGCAGCGTAGTAGGCTCACCCCTCCACTTT.

The V and J genes are TRBV5-1 and TRBJ2-1; tentatively, D is TRBD1 (6 bases). V lost 4 bases to trimming and J lost 1 base, with 9 bases between them. Germline V lookup: CDR1 SGHRS, CDR2 YFSETQ. This CDR3 is built from 14 residues. CDR3 amino acids: CASSNQGSYNEQFF. Here the CDR3 DNA reads TGCGCCAGCAGCAACCAGGGGTCCTACAATGAGCAGTTCTTC.

This chain joins TRBV28 and TRBJ1-2; D not resolved. Looked up from germline, CDR1 is MDHEN and CDR2 is SYDVKM. V lost 5 bases, J lost 4 bases, and 11 bases lay in between. This CDR3 comprises 13 residues. CDR3 amino acids: CASSKQSIYGYTF. The CDR3 DNA is TGTGCCAGCAGTAAACAGAGTATCTATGGCTACACCTTC.

This chain connects TRBV7-3 to TRBJ2-3, with D hard to call. CDR1 SGHTA and CDR2 FQGTGA come from the germline V gene. Deletions cut 0 bases from V and 0 bases from J, with 7 bases between. The CDR3 has 15 residues. CDR3 loop: CASSLTPSSTDTQYF. The CDR3 DNA is TGTGCCAGCAGCTTAACGCCAAGCAGCACAGATACGCAGTATTTT.

The V call is TRBV4-1, the J call TRBJ1-3; D call uncertain. V lost 4 bases and J lost 3, with 10 bases in between. The CDR3 runs 14 residues. The germline CDR1 and CDR2 sequences are MGHRA and YSYEKL. In DNA form, the CDR3 reads TGCGCCAGCAGCCGCCTGGACGGTGGAAACACCATATATTTT. Translation gives CASSRLDGGNTIYF.